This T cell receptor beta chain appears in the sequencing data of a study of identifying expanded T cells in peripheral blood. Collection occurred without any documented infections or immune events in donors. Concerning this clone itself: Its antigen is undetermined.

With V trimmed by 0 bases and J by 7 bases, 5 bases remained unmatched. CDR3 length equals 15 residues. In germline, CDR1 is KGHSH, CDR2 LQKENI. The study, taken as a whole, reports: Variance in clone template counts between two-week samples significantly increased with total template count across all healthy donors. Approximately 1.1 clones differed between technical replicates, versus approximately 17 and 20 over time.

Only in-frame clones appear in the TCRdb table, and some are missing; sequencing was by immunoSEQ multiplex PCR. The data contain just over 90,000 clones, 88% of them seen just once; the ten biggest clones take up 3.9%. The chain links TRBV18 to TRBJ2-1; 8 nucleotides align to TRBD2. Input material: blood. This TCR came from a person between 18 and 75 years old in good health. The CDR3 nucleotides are TGTGCCAGCTCACCACCGAGGACTAGCTGGAATGAGCAGTTCTTC. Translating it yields CASSPPRTSWNEQFF.